This passage covers 22 T cell receptor beta chains from one sample sequenced in a study of cytomegalovirus exposure and HLA in healthy donors. The PCR was carried out with 60 Vbeta primers and 13 Jbeta primers. Some clones are missing from TCRdb's copy, which holds only in-frame ones; the method was immunoSEQ multiplex PCR. Its table lists tens of thousands of clones. The sequenced sample was PBMCs. The receptor set was obtained from a man aged 18 to 30 in good health and CMV-seropositive.

This chain joins TRBV19 and TRBJ1-5; a weak D match, TRBD1 (5 bases). Trimming shortened V by 4 bases and J by 6 bases, and 13 bases separated the two germline ends. The germline V gene encodes CDR1 LNHDA and CDR2 SQIVND (reference sequence). CDR3 length: 14 amino acids. The CDR3, as DNA: TGTGCCAGTAGTAGCGGGACGGGGGGTCAGCCCCAGCATTTT. Amino acids: CASSSGTGGQPQHF.

This sequence joins TRBV4-2 and TRBJ1-1; D is unresolved. The CDR3 is 15 amino acids. Germline CDR1 and CDR2: LGHNA and YNFKEQ. Trimming pared 0 bases from V and 1 base from J, leaving 9 bases between. Written as DNA, the CDR3 is TGTGCCAGCAGCCAAGATCTCGCAGAGAACACTGAAGCTTTCTTT. This codes for CASSQDLAENTEAFF.

The CDR3 DNA reads TGTGCCACCGGAGGGTGGGGCGAGGAACTGGAGCAGTACTTC. Protein product: CATGGWGEELEQYF. This chain links TRBV6-6 with TRBJ2-7; possibly TRBD2 for D (6 bases). With 10 bases removed from V and 7 bases from J, the gap between germline ends came to 23 bases. This CDR3 region has 14 residues. Germline lookup yields CDR1 MNHNY and CDR2 SVGAGI (reference sequence).

The chain uses TRBV14 and TRBJ2-3, with TRBD2 identical over 10 bases. The germline CDR1 and CDR2 sequences are SGHDN and FVKESK. V trimming: 3 bases; J trimming: 1 base; junction bases outside the gene matches: 4. The CDR3 runs 16 residues. CDR3 sequence: CASSQLAGAGTDTQYF. The CDR3 DNA reads as TGTGCCAGCAGCCAGCTAGCGGGAGCTGGCACAGATACGCAGTATTTT.

This CDR3 is CASSASREFGELFF. Written as DNA, the CDR3 is TGTGCCAGCAGTGCGTCCAGGGAATTCGGGGAGCTGTTTTTT. The V and J genes are TRBV6-4 and TRBJ2-2; weak D call: TRBD1 (5 bases). CDR1 and CDR2 from the germline V gene are MRHNA and SNTAGT. Trimming cost V 4 bases and J 7 bases, with 13 bases left between them. The CDR3 is made up of 14 amino acids.

This chain connects TRBV4-1 to TRBJ2-2; 9 bases are a match to TRBD1. CDR3 length: 15 residues. V was pared by 3 bases and J by 8 bases, with 7 bases of the junction left unmatched. Germline CDR1 and CDR2: MGHRA and YSYEKL. CDR3 coding DNA: TGCGCCAGCAGCCAGGGGGACAGGGCTGGGGGGGAGCTGTTTTTT. Translated, it gives CASSQGDRAGGELFF.

The gene calls are TRBV27 and TRBJ1-2; 8 nucleotides line up with TRBD1. The CDR3 has 16 amino acids. After removal of 6 bases from V and 0 bases from J, the junction contained 9 bases not matched to a gene. Germline lookup yields CDR1 MNHEY and CDR2 SMNVEV (reference sequence). The CDR3 DNA reads TGTGCCAGCAGCCGACAGGGGACGGCTACTAACTATGGCTACACCTTC. Translating it yields CASSRQGTATNYGYTF.

The rearrangement joins TRBV28 to TRBJ2-7, with 8 bases aligning to TRBD2. This CDR3 has 14 residues. The J segment lost 0 bases and the V segment lost 4 bases, leaving 2 bases of the junction unmatched. Germline lookup yields CDR1 MDHEN and CDR2 SYDVKM. CDR3 sequence (DNA): TGTGCCAGCAGTTGGCGGGGGGTCTCCTACGAGCAGTACTTC. It encodes CASSWRGVSYEQYF.

The chain has TRBV19 and TRBJ2-3; D gene ambiguous. Germline CDR1 is LNHDA and CDR2 is SQIVND (reference sequence). V lost 11 bases and J lost 0, with 12 bases in between. CDR3 length: 13 amino acids. This CDR3 reads CAVRFESTDTQYF. The CDR3 coding sequence is TGTGCCGTCCGGTTTGAAAGCACAGATACGCAGTATTTT.

This rearrangement joins TRBV5-6 to TRBJ2-5; weak D call: TRBD2 (6 bases). CDR3 size: 14 residues. The germline V gene has CDR1 SGHDT and CDR2 YYEEEE. With 2 bases removed from V and 2 bases from J, the gap between germline ends came to 10 bases. The CDR3 protein is CASSFGLNQETQYF. The CDR3, as DNA: TGTGCCAGCAGCTTCGGACTAAATCAAGAGACCCAGTACTTC.

The chain couples TRBV7-8 to TRBJ1-5, with a tentative D call TRBD1 (5 bases). Germline V lookup: CDR1 SGHVS, CDR2 FQNEAQ. V shed 10 bases and J shed 6 bases, with 16 bases lying between them. CDR3 length: 13 amino acids. CDR3 DNA: TGTGCCACCGGGGAGGGGAGACGTCAGCCCCAGCATTTT. As protein: CATGEGRRQPQHF.

The V and J genes are TRBV11-3 and TRBJ2-5; 13 bases fit TRBD2. The trim removed 5 bases at V and 5 bases at J, leaving 5 bases unmatched. In germline, CDR1 is SGHNT, CDR2 YENEEA. The CDR3 is made up of 15 amino acids. The CDR3 DNA reads TGTGCCAGCAGCCCCGGGACTAGCGGGATTGAGACCCAGTACTTC. Protein sequence: CASSPGTSGIETQYF.

The chain carries TRBV6-5 and TRBJ2-3; 11 nucleotides align to TRBD1. Unmatched junction bases numbered 2, after V lost 5 bases and J lost 7 bases. CDR3 length: 13 amino acids. Germline loops: CDR1 MNHEY, CDR2 SVGAGI. CDR3 sequence reads: CASSGQGANTQYF. The CDR3 DNA reads TGTGCCAGCAGTGGACAGGGGGCGAATACGCAGTATTTT.

This chain connects TRBV19 to TRBJ1-1, with D possibly being TRBD1 (5 bases). Germline lookup yields CDR1 LNHDA and CDR2 SQIVND (reference sequence). Trimming stripped 3 bases from V and 5 bases from J, with 10 bases between. CDR3 length equals 13 residues. DNA for the CDR3: TGTGCCAGTAGTATTACAGGCCGGACTGAAGCTTTCTTT. It codes for CASSITGRTEAFF.

V gene TRBV6-4 combines with J gene TRBJ1-5; tentatively, D is TRBD1 (5 bases). The germline V gene has CDR1 MRHNA and CDR2 SNTAGT. V was shortened by 3 bases and J by 1 base, with 19 bases between the two germline ends. The CDR3 is 18 residues long. CDR3 amino acids: CASSEGQGFGWSNQPQHF. The CDR3, as DNA: TGTGCCAGCAGTGAAGGGCAGGGATTCGGTTGGAGCAATCAGCCCCAGCATTTT.

This chain uses TRBV19 with TRBJ2-2, with D unresolved. V was cut by 1 base and J by 4 bases, with 10 bases left in between. Per the germline V gene, CDR1 is LNHDA and CDR2 is SQIVND (reference sequence). There are 15 residues in the CDR3. The CDR3 sequence: CASSIGEVLTGELFF. CDR3 nucleotides: TGTGCCAGTAGTATAGGAGAGGTGCTCACCGGGGAGCTGTTTTTT.

V is TRBV7-8 and J is TRBJ1-5; 8 nucleotides match TRBD1. The germline gives CDR1 SGHVS, CDR2 FQNEAQ. The CDR3 totals 14 residues. The J segment lost 5 bases and the V segment lost 5 bases, leaving 5 bases of the junction unmatched. The CDR3 protein is CASSLGQGHQPQHF. CDR3 sequence (DNA): TGTGCCAGCAGCCTCGGACAGGGCCATCAGCCCCAGCATTTT. Looking up the rest from reference TRBV7-8 and TRBJ1-5 gives the full variable domain: GAGVSQSPRYKVAKRGQDVALRCDPISGHVSLFWYQQALGQGPEFLTYFQNEAQLDKSGLPSDRFFAERPEGSVSTLKIQRTQQEDSAVYLCASSLGQGHQPQHFGDGTRLSIL.

The rearrangement links TRBV29-1 to TRBJ2-7; 8 nucleotides line up with TRBD1. The CDR3 is 12 amino acids. V trimming: 6 bases; J trimming: 5 bases; junction bases outside the gene matches: 6. Germline values: CDR1 SQVTM, CDR2 ANQGSEA. CDR3 bases: TGCAGCGTGAAGGGACAGGTCGACGAGCAGTACTTC. Amino acid sequence: CSVKGQVDEQYF.

V and J are TRBV5-4 and TRBJ1-6; D ambiguous. The CDR3 spans 14 residues. Germline V gene data show CDR1 as SGHNT and CDR2 as YYREEE (reference sequence). V dropped 0 bases and J dropped 9 bases, with 10 bases sitting between them. DNA of the CDR3: TGTGCCAGCAGCTTGGCTGGCACCAGTTCACCCCTCCACTTT. The encoded protein is CASSLAGTSSPLHF.

V is TRBV25-1 and J is TRBJ2-7; 7 nucleotides align to TRBD2. Trimming took 7 bases from V and 5 from J; bases not matched to a gene: 5. Germline V gene data show CDR1 as MGHDK and CDR2 as SYGVNS. The CDR3 spans 12 residues. The CDR3 sequence is CASTSGGDEQYF. The CDR3 DNA follows: TGTGCCAGCACCTCTGGGGGGGACGAGCAGTACTTC.

The chain employs TRBV19 and TRBJ1-5, with a weak D call TRBD1 (5 bases). The CDR3 contains 17 residues. The germline V gene encodes CDR1 LNHDA and CDR2 SQIVND (reference sequence). Trimming left V 3 bases short and J 0 bases short, with 15 bases between. The CDR3 here is CASSIRRRGYSNQPQHF. CDR3 bases: TGTGCCAGTAGTATCCGGAGACGGGGGTATAGCAATCAGCCCCAGCATTTT. The full variable domain, in which reference TRBV19 and TRBJ1-5 provide the parts outside the CDR3, is DGGITQSPKYLFRKEGQNVTLSCEQNLNHDAMYWYRQDPGQGLRLIYYSQIVNDFQKGDIAEGYSVSREKKESFPLTVTSAQKNPTAFYLCASSIRRRGYSNQPQHFGDGTRLSIL.

This chain uses TRBV6-5 with TRBJ1-3; TRBD1 is a possible D gene (5 bases). The CDR3 loop spans 14 amino acids. The ends were cut back, 7 bases at V and 0 bases at J, with 10 bases in the middle. Germline V gives CDR1 MNHEY, CDR2 SVGAGI. The CDR3 spells CASTDRISGNTIYF. In DNA form, the CDR3 reads TGTGCCAGCACCGACAGAATCTCTGGAAACACCATATATTTT.